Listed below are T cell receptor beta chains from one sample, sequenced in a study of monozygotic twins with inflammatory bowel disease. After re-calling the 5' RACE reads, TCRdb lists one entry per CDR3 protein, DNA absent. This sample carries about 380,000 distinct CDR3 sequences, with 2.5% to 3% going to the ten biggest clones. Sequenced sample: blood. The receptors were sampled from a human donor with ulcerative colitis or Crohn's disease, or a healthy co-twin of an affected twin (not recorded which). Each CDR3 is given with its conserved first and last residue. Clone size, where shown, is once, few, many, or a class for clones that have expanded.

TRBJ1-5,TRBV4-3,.,CASSPSNLVGTEDNQPQHF
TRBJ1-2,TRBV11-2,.,CASSRIGQEANYGYTF
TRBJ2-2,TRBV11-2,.,CASLTGTLNTGELFF
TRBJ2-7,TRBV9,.,CASSQTSGGTEQYF
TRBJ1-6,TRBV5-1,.,CASSLDRGDSPLHF
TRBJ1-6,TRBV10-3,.,CAISESAGGGPLHF
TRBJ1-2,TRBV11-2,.,CASTHRRRDPNYGYTF
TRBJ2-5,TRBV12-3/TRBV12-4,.,CASSLRQGRLETQYF
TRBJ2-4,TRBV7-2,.,CASSQGLAKNIQYF
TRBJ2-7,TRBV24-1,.,CATSRPGIHEQYF
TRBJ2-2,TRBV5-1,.,CASSYGTVNTGELFF
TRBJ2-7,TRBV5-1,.,CASSLGPGQGVWEQYF
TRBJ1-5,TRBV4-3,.,CASSQGFGQAPRHF
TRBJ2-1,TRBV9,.,CASSVAPANEQFF
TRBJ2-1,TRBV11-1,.,CASSSKTIRDTSYNEQFF
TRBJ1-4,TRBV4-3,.,CASSQESGAVEKLFF
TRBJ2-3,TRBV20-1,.,CSAINSGGGLTDTQYF
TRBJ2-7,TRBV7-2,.,CASSLRRGTPYEQYF
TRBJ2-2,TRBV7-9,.,CASSFSGRHGTGELFF
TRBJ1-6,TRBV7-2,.,CASSFGKGTEYNSPLHF
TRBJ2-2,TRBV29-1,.,CSVPGGAGELFF
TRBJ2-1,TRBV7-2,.,CASSLLFPGNEQFF
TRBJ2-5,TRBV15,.,CATSREETQYF
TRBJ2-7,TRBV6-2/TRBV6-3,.,CASSSNEDLFLEQYF
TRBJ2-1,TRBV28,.,CASSPTSGGANEQFF
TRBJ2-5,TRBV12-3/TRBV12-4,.,CASRGSRGETQYF
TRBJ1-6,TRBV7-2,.,CASSLGPGGFYNSPLHF
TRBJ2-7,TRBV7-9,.,CASSPQGEQYF
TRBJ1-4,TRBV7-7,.,CASSSNGEKLFF
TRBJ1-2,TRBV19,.,CASSMVGTEYLHAYGYTF
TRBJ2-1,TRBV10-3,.,CAISPGGRGGSYNEQFF
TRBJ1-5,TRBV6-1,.,CASSRTVSPDQPQHF
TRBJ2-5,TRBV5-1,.,CASSLGTGETQYF
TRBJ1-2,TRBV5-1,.,CASSYRGSDYGYTF
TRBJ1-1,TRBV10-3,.,CAISELDRGHTEAFF
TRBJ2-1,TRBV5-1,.,CASSFQAGGFYNEQFF
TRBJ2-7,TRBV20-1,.,CSARSGTGSYEQYF
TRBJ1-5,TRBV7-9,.,CASSSGQGGTNQPQHF
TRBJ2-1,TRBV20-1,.,CSARALAGIYNEQFF
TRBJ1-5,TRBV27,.,CASSRLQSNQPQHF
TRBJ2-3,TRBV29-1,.,CSEAGVSDTQYF
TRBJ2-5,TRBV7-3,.,CASSGGAGAVTQYF
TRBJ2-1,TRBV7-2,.,CASSSNRLAGGNEQFF
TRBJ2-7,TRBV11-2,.,CASSLDGQGATYEQYF
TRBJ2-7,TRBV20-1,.,CSAKGQPYEQYF
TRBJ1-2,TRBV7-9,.,CASSLEGFLSGGYTF
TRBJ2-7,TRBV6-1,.,CASRVTGYGHEQYF
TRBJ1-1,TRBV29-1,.,CSVGRGRADTEAFF
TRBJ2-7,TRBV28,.,CASSSKARGGVFYEQYF
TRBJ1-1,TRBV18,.,CASSPRDGVNTEAFF
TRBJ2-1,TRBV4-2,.,CASSQDEVGKTAYNEQFF
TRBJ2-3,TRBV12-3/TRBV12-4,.,CASSPILGDTQYF
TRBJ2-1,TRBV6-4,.,CASSEGVEQFF
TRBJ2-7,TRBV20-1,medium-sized,CSARSGESDYEQYF
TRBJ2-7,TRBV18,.,CASSPPGGRNSYEQYF
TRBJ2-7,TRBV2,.,CASSAQQSYEQYF
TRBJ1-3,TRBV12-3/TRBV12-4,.,CASSFKLRDREPHSGNTIYF